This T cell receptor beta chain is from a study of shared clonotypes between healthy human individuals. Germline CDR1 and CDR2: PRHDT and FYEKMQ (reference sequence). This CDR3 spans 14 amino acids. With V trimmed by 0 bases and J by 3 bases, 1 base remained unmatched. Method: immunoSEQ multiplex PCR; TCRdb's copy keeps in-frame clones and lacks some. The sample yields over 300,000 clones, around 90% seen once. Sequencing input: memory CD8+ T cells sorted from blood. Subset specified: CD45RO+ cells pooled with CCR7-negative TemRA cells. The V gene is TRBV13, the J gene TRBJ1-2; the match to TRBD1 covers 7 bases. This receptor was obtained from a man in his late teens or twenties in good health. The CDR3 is CASSLGQGDYGYTF. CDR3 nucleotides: TGTGCCAGCAGCTTAGGGCAGGGGGACTATGGCTACACCTTC. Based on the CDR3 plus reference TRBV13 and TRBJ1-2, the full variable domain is AAGVIQSPRHLIKEKRETATLKCYPIPRHDTVYWYQQGPGQDPQFLISFYEKMQSDKGSIPDRFSAQQFSDYHSELNMSSLELGDSALYFCASSLGQGDYGYTFGSGTRLTVV.